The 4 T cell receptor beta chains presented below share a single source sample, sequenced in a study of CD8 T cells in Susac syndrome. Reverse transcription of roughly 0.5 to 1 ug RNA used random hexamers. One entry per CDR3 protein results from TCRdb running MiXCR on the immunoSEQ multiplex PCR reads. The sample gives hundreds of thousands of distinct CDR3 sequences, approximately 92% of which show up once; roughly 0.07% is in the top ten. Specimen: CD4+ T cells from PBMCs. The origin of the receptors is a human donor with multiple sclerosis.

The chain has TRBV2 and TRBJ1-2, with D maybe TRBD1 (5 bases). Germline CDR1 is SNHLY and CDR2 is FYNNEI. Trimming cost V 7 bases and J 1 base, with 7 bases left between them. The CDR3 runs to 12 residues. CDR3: CASKGHNYGYTF. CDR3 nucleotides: TGTGCCAGCAAGGGGCATAACTATGGCTACACCTTC.

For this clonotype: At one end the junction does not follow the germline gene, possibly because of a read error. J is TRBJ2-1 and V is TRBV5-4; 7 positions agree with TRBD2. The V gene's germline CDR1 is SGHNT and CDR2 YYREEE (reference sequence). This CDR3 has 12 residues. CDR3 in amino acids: CASSLAGREVVF. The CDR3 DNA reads TGTGCCAGCAGCTTGGCCGGTCGGGAGGTAGTCTTC.

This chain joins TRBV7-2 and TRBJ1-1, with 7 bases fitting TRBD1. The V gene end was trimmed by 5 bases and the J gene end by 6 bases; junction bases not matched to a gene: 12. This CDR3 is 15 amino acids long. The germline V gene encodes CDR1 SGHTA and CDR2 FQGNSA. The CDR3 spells CASSPRQGGRAEAFF. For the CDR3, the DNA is TGTGCCAGCAGCCCCAGACAGGGCGGTAGGGCTGAAGCTTTCTTT.

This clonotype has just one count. CDR3 in DNA: TGTGCCAGCAGCCAAGGTTTACAGGGGGTTGGTGATGAAAAACTGTTTTTT. As protein: CASSQGLQGVGDEKLFF. This chain links TRBV3-1 with TRBJ1-4; 8 nucleotides match TRBD1. CDR1 and CDR2 from the germline V gene are LGHDT and YNNKEL (reference sequence). The V and J ends lost 1 base and 6 bases, in that order; junction bases with no gene match: 10. The CDR3 sequence is 17 residues long.